This T cell receptor beta chain was profiled in a study of blood T cell repertoires in COVID-19 (dated by TCRdb to the early 2020s). Regarding the study in general: Collaborator samples came from the United States, Italy and Spain and covered acute and convalescent phases of COVID-19. The material from the prospective study consisted of cDNA or gDNA derived from T cells, B-cell-depleted T cells, or PBMCs. The dataset comprised deeply sampled blood TCRbeta repertoires from subjects exposed to, actively infected with, or recovered from COVID-19. The repertoires were released in a freely available public database intended as a resource for research on the immune response to SARS-CoV-2. Samples came from the ongoing ImmuneRACE study (first 160 participants) plus 1,254 subjects from 6 global collaborators. Nearly every sample came with metadata listing a de-identified subject ID, COVID-19 status, age in years and sex. Where available, HLA class I and class II types were obtained from metadata supplied by the sample provider rather than from assay-based typing. The research as a whole found: The amount of clinical and demographic metadata varied by source and participant and was provided uncurated.

Counted from cysteine to phenylalanine, this CDR3 has 15 amino acids. Of the read, only the CDR3 DNA is kept; its 45 bases are in frame from base 1. CDR1 and CDR2, looked up from the germline V gene (reference sequence), are LNHDA and SQIVND. The V and J ends are trimmed by 3 bases and 4 bases, leaving 13 bases between them. TCRbeta CDR3 regions were amplified from genomic DNA using the immunoSEQ Assay, a bias-controlled multiplex PCR. Per the source publication's procedure: Nucleated cell counts per sample were estimated from amplification of reference gene primers within the assay. Sequence reads were collapsed and filtered to measure the absolute abundance of every unique TCRbeta CDR3 rearrangement. For each sample, productive Simpson clonality was calculated as the square root of Simpson's diversity index across productive rearrangements. TCRdb took over this immuneACCESS table, retaining in-frame rearrangements with V and J assigned. Such tables are incomplete; in checked studies, under half of the missing clones stem from an unresolved V gene, and the remainder is unexplained. Clonal size and the V and J genes are those of that table, whereas D and trimming came from the DNA. The sample table holds 200,000 or so clones, of which about 82% were seen once. Of the sample, about 5% falls within the top ten clones.

Concerning this clone itself: The target of this receptor is not known. One base away there is no much larger clone; base qualities are not given.

Whole blood was collected in K2EDTA tubes by collaborating institutions according to the institutions' own protocols. Collaborator samples were shipped for TCRbeta analysis as frozen whole blood, isolated PBMCs, or DNA extracted from either sample type. The rearranged chain carries TRBV19 and TRBJ1-5, with no confidently assigned D gene. The sample consisted of peripheral blood. This TCR derives from a woman aged 25 to 39 with acute or convalescent COVID-19. The CDR3 in this case is CASSIVWAENQPQHF. The DNA is as follows: TGTGCCAGTAGTATCGTCTGGGCTGAAAATCAGCCCCAGCATTTT.